A selection of T cell receptor beta chains follows, all from one sample in a study of blood T cell repertoires in COVID-19. Profiling relied on immunoSEQ multiplex PCR, and the TCRdb table lists in-frame clones only, not all of them. The sample lists approximately 200,000 clones, 70% to 90% seen once, with roughly 9.8% in the top ten. The sequenced sample was peripheral blood. The receptors derive from a human donor with active or convalescent COVID-19. The donor label of this sample is uncertain. Each CDR3 is given with its conserved first and last residue. A D gene is named only where the DNA matches it firmly. Expanded clones get a size class; other rows say once, few or many, or leave the size out.

>.|TRBV6-6|.|TRBJ1-1
TGTGCCAGCAGTTCCCGGACTGATCTGAACACTGAAGCTTTCTTT
CASSSRTDLNTEAFF
>TRBD2|TRBV7-9|once|TRBJ2-7
TGTGCCAGCAGCTTAGGCGGGAGAGGAACCTACGAGCAGTACTTC
CASSLGGRGTYEQYF
>.|TRBV6-2/TRBV6-3|.|TRBJ2-7
TGTGCCAGCAGTACCACCATGACTGACTACGAGCAGTACTTC
CASSTTMTDYEQYF
>.|TRBV7-2|.|TRBJ1-2
TGTGCCAGCAGCCAGTACAGGGAGAACTATGGCTACACCTTC
CASSQYRENYGYTF
>.|TRBV11-3|.|TRBJ2-7
TGTGCCAGCAGCACAGCCTTCTACGAGCAGTACTTC
CASSTAFYEQYF
>.|TRBV28|.|TRBJ2-7
TGTGCCAGCAGTTTACCCGAGACTCCCTACGAGCAGTACTTC
CASSLPETPYEQYF
>.|TRBV5-4|.|TRBJ2-2
TGTGCCAGCAGCTTGGCACAGGCTGGCACCGGGGAGCTGTTTTTT
CASSLAQAGTGELFF
>.|TRBV28|.|TRBJ2-2
TGTGCCAGCAGTTTGGCATTTGAGGTTCAGCCCGGGGAGCTGTTTTTT
CASSLAFEVQPGELFF
>TRBD2|TRBV19|.|TRBJ2-7
TGTGCCAGTTGTAGCGGGGGGGCGGACGAGCAGTACTTC
CASCSGGADEQYF
>.|TRBV28|.|TRBJ1-5
TGTGCCAGCAGTTGGGGGGGGAGTTCTCAGCCCCAGCATTTT
CASSWGGSSQPQHF
>TRBD2|TRBV11-2|.|TRBJ2-5
TGTGCCAGCAGCTTAAGGCTAGCGGGTTCTGAGACCCAGTACTTC
CASSLRLAGSETQYF
>.|TRBV25-1|once|TRBJ2-4
TGTGCCAGCAGTGAATATGGAGGGACAAACATTCAGTACTTC
CASSEYGGTNIQYF
>TRBD2|TRBV7-2|once|TRBJ2-7
TGTGCCAGCAGCTTAGAGGCGGGGGGACGTTACGAGCAGTACTTC
CASSLEAGGRYEQYF
>.|TRBV11-2|.|TRBJ1-2
TGTGCCAGCAGCTTAGTCAGGGAGGCGTACTATGGCTACACCTTC
CASSLVREAYYGYTF
>.|TRBV9|few|TRBJ2-6
TGTGCCAGCAGCCGGGGTTTAGGCGCCAGTGGGGCCAACGTCCTGACTTTC
CASSRGLGASGANVLTF
>.|TRBV4-3|once|TRBJ1-2
TGCGCCAGCAGCCAAGTTTGGACGGGGGACTATGGCTACACCTTC
CASSQVWTGDYGYTF
>TRBD1|TRBV6-4|.|TRBJ1-2
TGTGCCAGCAGCCGAGAACAGGGGGTGAACTATGGCTACACCTTC
CASSREQGVNYGYTF
>TRBD1|TRBV28|.|TRBJ2-7
TGTGCCAGCAGGCGACAGGGGTGGGGCTCCTACGAGCAGTACTTC
CASRRQGWGSYEQYF
>TRBD1|TRBV19|.|TRBJ2-5
TGTGCCAGTAGGCTTTCTTCCGGACAGGGGAGAAAGGAGACCCAGTACTTC
CASRLSSGQGRKETQYF
>TRBD2|TRBV7-9|.|TRBJ2-5
TGTGCCAGCAGCCTACTGGGGGGGGAGACCCAGTACTTC
CASSLLGGETQYF
>.|TRBV3-1/TRBV3-2|.|TRBJ1-1
TGTGCCAGCAGCCATAGGACAGTCACTGAAGCTTTCTTT
CASSHRTVTEAFF
>.|TRBV4-3|.|TRBJ2-2
TGCGCCAGCAGCCAAGAAAATGGTCTCGGCGGGGAGCTGTTTTTT
CASSQENGLGGELFF
>TRBD2|TRBV24-1|.|TRBJ2-3
TGTGCCACCAGTGATGGGGGTCTAGCGGGAAGCATGACGCAGTATTTT
CATSDGGLAGSMTQYF
>TRBD2|TRBV5-1|.|TRBJ2-3
TGCGCCAGCCGACCTAGCGGATCAGATACGCAGTATTTT
CASRPSGSDTQYF